This is a list of T cell receptor beta chains from one sample in a study of blood T cell repertoires in COVID-19. Sequencing used immunoSEQ multiplex PCR; TCRdb keeps in-frame clones, though not all of them. The sample lists approximately 300,000 clones; about 92% were seen once. The sample was PBMCs or T cells enriched from blood (not recorded which). The receptor source for this set is a woman aged 30 to 39 who had recovered from COVID-19. CDR3s include the opening cysteine and the closing phenylalanine or tryptophan. Each record gives: J gene, clone size, D gene, V gene, CDR3 protein, CDR3 DNA. A D gene is named only where the DNA matches it firmly. The size field is filled for only some rows; it gives once, few, many or a size class.

TRBJ1-3 | NA | NA | TRBV25-1 | CASSSLNTIYF | TGTGCCAGCAGTTCGTTAAACACCATATATTTT
TRBJ1-1 | NA | TRBD1 | TRBV11-2 | CASSLTGGSWDTEAFF | TGTGCCAGCAGCCTAACAGGGGGGTCCTGGGACACTGAAGCTTTCTTT
TRBJ2-5 | few | TRBD2 | TRBV5-1 | CASSYGLAGQETQYF | TGCGCCAGCAGCTATGGACTAGCGGGACAAGAGACCCAGTACTTC
TRBJ2-2 | NA | NA | TRBV7-3 | CASSLNGGTQNTGELFF | TGTGCCAGCAGCTTAAACGGGGGGACACAGAACACCGGGGAGCTGTTTTTT
TRBJ1-2 | NA | TRBD1 | TRBV19 | CASSPHPDRARGNYGYTF | TGTGCCAGTAGTCCCCATCCTGACAGGGCCAGGGGCAACTATGGCTACACCTTC
TRBJ1-1 | NA | TRBD1 | TRBV12-3/TRBV12-4 | CASRTGGTEAFF | TGTGCCAGCAGGACAGGGGGCACTGAAGCTTTCTTT
TRBJ2-7 | NA | TRBD1 | TRBV2 | CASTLGQGATYEQYF | TGTGCCAGCACCCTAGGACAGGGGGCGACCTACGAGCAGTACTTC
TRBJ1-2 | NA | NA | TRBV12-3/TRBV12-4 | CASSLGQHYGYTF | TGTGCCAGCAGCCTTGGACAGCACTATGGCTACACCTTC
TRBJ2-2 | many | TRBD2 | TRBV5-1 | CASSLLAGVGTGELFF | TGCGCCAGCAGCTTGCTTGCGGGAGTAGGTACCGGGGAGCTGTTTTTT
TRBJ1-2 | NA | NA | TRBV18 | CASSPPSGTYGYTF | TGTGCCAGCTCACCACCGTCAGGAACCTATGGCTACACCTTC
TRBJ1-2 | NA | NA | TRBV5-1 | CASSLAGGENGYTF | TGCGCCAGCAGCTTGGCCGGGGGGGAAAATGGCTACACCTTC
TRBJ1-1 | NA | TRBD1 | TRBV28 | CASSLGGGRTEAFF | TGTGCCAGCAGTTTAGGAGGGGGCAGGACTGAAGCTTTCTTT
TRBJ2-1 | NA | TRBD2 | TRBV19 | CASMIQGGGSNEQFF | TGTGCCAGTATGATTCAGGGAGGCGGGAGTAATGAGCAGTTCTTC
TRBJ2-7 | NA | TRBD1 | TRBV5-1 | CASSLGQGAYEQYF | TGCGCCAGCAGCCTCGGACAGGGGGCTTACGAGCAGTACTTC
TRBJ2-2 | NA | NA | TRBV7-9 | CASSSWAQTNTGELFF | TGTGCCAGCAGCTCGTGGGCGCAAACGAACACCGGGGAGCTGTTTTTT
TRBJ2-6 | NA | NA | TRBV5-1 | CASEPGSGANVLTF | TGCGCCAGCGAACCCGGCTCTGGGGCCAACGTCCTGACTTTC
TRBJ2-7 | NA | NA | TRBV27 | CASSLEGLKSGEQYF | TGTGCCAGCAGTTTAGAGGGATTAAAGTCGGGAGAGCAGTACTTC
TRBJ1-3 | NA | NA | TRBV19 | CASIKYRAGNTIYF | TGTGCCAGTATTAAGTACAGGGCTGGAAACACCATATATTTT
TRBJ2-2 | NA | TRBD2 | TRBV6-5 | CASRREGTGELFF | TGTGCCAGCAGGCGGGAGGGCACCGGGGAGCTGTTTTTT
TRBJ2-7 | NA | TRBD2 | TRBV5-1 | CASSLETSGYYEQYF | TGCGCCAGCAGCTTAGAGACTAGCGGCTACTACGAGCAGTACTTC
TRBJ2-7 | NA | NA | TRBV7-2 | CASSLSQDKTYEQYF | TGTGCCAGCAGCTTAAGCCAAGACAAAACCTACGAGCAGTACTTC
TRBJ1-4 | NA | NA | TRBV28 | CASIRGAANEKLFF | TGTGCCAGCATACGGGGGGCGGCTAATGAAAAACTGTTTTTT
TRBJ1-2 | NA | NA | TRBV28 | CASSLQKYGYTF | TGTGCCAGCAGTTTACAAAAATATGGCTACACCTTC
TRBJ1-2 | NA | TRBD1 | TRBV9 | CASSVEGQGHYGYTF | TGTGCCAGCAGCGTAGAGGGACAGGGGCACTATGGCTACACCTTC
TRBJ2-1 | NA | NA | TRBV4-3 | CASSPAGGFLNEQFF | TGCGCCAGCAGCCCCGCTGGCGGCTTTCTCAATGAGCAGTTCTTC
TRBJ2-7 | NA | NA | TRBV21-1 | CASSKVRQGNNYEQYF | TGTGCCAGCAGCAAAGTGCGACAGGGGAATAACTACGAGCAGTACTTC
TRBJ2-1 | NA | TRBD2 | TRBV28 | CASSRSGTPAGEQFF | TGTGCCAGCAGTCGAAGCGGGACGCCGGCGGGGGAGCAGTTCTTC
TRBJ2-7 | NA | NA | TRBV9 | CASSEPSNEQYF | TGTGCCAGCAGCGAACCTAGCAACGAGCAGTACTTC
TRBJ1-4 | NA | TRBD1 | TRBV6-5 | CASSYSNRGGGEKLFF | TGTGCCAGCAGTTACTCCAACAGGGGTGGAGGCGAAAAACTGTTTTTT
TRBJ1-5 | few | NA | TRBV28 | CASRAAGFKDSNQPQHF | TGTGCCAGCAGGGCTGCCGGGTTCAAGGATAGCAATCAGCCCCAGCATTTT
TRBJ2-6 | NA | NA | TRBV28 | CASNPGVGGGANVLTF | TGTGCCAGCAACCCCGGGGTCGGGGGTGGGGCCAACGTCCTGACTTTC
TRBJ2-7 | NA | NA | TRBV10-2 | CASSDGTRANYEQYF | TGCGCCAGCAGTGACGGGACTCGCGCGAACTACGAGCAGTACTTC
TRBJ2-6 | few | NA | TRBV2 | CASRQAGANVLTF | TGTGCCAGCAGGCAGGCTGGGGCCAACGTCCTGACTTTC
TRBJ2-5 | NA | NA | TRBV2 | CASNRDIKETQYF | TGTGCCAGCAATCGGGACATCAAAGAGACCCAGTACTTC
TRBJ2-7 | NA | NA | TRBV19 | CASGPRGPGRLVSSYEQYF | TGTGCCAGTGGACCAAGAGGGCCGGGTAGGTTGGTCAGCTCCTACGAGCAGTACTTC
TRBJ2-7 | once | TRBD1 | TRBV28 | CASSLLQTGVLYEQYF | TGTGCCAGCAGTTTATTGCAGACAGGGGTTTTATACGAGCAGTACTTC
TRBJ2-1 | NA | TRBD2 | TRBV7-3 | CASSLNAGGAYNEQFF | TGTGCCAGCAGCTTAAATGCGGGAGGCGCCTACAATGAGCAGTTCTTC
TRBJ2-3 | NA | NA | TRBV10-3 | CAISESAPGGQYF | TGTGCCATCAGTGAGTCCGCACCTGGAGGGCAGTATTTT
TRBJ2-2 | NA | TRBD2 | TRBV7-3 | CASSPTSGGTGELFF | TGTGCCAGCAGCCCCACTAGCGGGGGCACCGGGGAGCTGTTTTTT
TRBJ2-5 | few | TRBD2 | TRBV19 | CASSIEGLAGEMYF | TGTGCCAGTAGTATCGAGGGACTAGCGGGAGAAATGTACTTC
TRBJ2-1 | NA | TRBD1 | TRBV15 | CATSRDLRTGGEQFF | TGTGCCACCAGCAGAGATCTAAGGACAGGGGGCGAGCAGTTCTTC
TRBJ1-1 | NA | NA | TRBV18 | CASSPRSGENTEAFF | TGTGCCAGCTCACCGAGGTCAGGGGAGAACACTGAAGCTTTCTTT
TRBJ1-6 | NA | NA | TRBV28 | CASTRVFDYNSPLHF | TGTGCCAGCACGCGGGTGTTCGACTATAATTCACCCCTCCACTTT
TRBJ2-3 | NA | TRBD1 | TRBV11-3 | CASSSRTGDLDTQYF | TGTGCCAGCAGCTCGCGGACAGGAGATTTGGATACGCAGTATTTT
TRBJ1-5 | NA | TRBD1 | TRBV7-6 | CASSLGGQRNQPQHF | TGTGCCAGCAGCTTAGGGGGACAGCGCAATCAGCCCCAGCATTTT
TRBJ2-5 | NA | NA | TRBV6-5 | CASSYYAGRGQETQYF | TGTGCCAGCAGTTACTATGCCGGCAGGGGACAAGAGACCCAGTACTTC
TRBJ1-4 | once | NA | TRBV4-2 | CASSASAAPTNEKLFF | TGTGCCAGCAGCGCCAGCGCAGCCCCAACTAATGAAAAACTGTTTTTT
TRBJ1-2 | NA | NA | TRBV2 | CASSVEFYGYTF | TGTGCCAGCAGCGTGGAGTTCTATGGCTACACCTTC
TRBJ1-6 | NA | NA | TRBV28 | CATQLWSSYNSPLHF | TGTGCCACCCAGCTCTGGAGCTCCTATAATTCACCCCTCCACTTT
TRBJ1-6 | NA | TRBD1 | TRBV18 | CASSRGQGGSPLHF | TGTGCCAGCTCACGGGGACAGGGGGGCTCACCCCTCCACTTT
TRBJ2-3 | NA | NA | TRBV6-5 | CASSYSGLGADTQYF | TGTGCCAGCAGTTACTCGGGGCTAGGAGCAGATACGCAGTATTTT
TRBJ2-3 | NA | NA | TRBV11-3 | CASSLAETARSTDTQYF | TGTGCCAGCAGCTTAGCGGAGACAGCGAGAAGCACAGATACGCAGTATTTT
TRBJ2-7 | NA | NA | TRBV5-1 | CASSLVLTPGYEQYF | TGCGCCAGCAGCTTGGTCCTAACCCCCGGGTACGAGCAGTACTTC
TRBJ2-1 | once | TRBD2 | TRBV5-1 | CASSPVSATSGQYNEQFF | TGCGCCAGCAGCCCAGTTTCCGCGACTAGCGGTCAATACAATGAGCAGTTCTTC
TRBJ1-5 | NA | NA | TRBV21-1 | CASSKGVGAGQPQHF | TGTGCCAGCAGCAAAGGAGTGGGGGCAGGTCAGCCCCAGCATTTT
TRBJ1-3 | NA | TRBD1 | TRBV18 | CASSQTGSTGNTIYF | TGTGCCAGCTCTCAGACAGGGAGTACTGGAAACACCATATATTTT
TRBJ2-7 | NA | NA | TRBV7-2 | CASSRVAGSYEQYF | TGTGCCAGCAGCCGCGTGGCGGGGTCCTACGAGCAGTACTTC
TRBJ1-6 | once | NA | TRBV4-3 | CASSQEGGTDVYPSPLHF | TGCGCCAGCAGCCAAGAAGGAGGCACAGATGTATATCCTTCACCCCTCCACTTT